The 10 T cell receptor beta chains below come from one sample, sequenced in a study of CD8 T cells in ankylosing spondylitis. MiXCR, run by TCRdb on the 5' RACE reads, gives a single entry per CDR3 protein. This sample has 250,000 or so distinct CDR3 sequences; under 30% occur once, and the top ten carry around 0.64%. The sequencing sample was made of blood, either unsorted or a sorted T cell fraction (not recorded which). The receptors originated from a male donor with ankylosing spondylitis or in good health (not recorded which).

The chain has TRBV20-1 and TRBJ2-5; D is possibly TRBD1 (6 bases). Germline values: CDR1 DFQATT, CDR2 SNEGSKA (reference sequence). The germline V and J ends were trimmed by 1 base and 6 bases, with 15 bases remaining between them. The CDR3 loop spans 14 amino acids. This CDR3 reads CSARVATGQQTQYF. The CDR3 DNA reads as TGCAGTGCTAGAGTCGCCACAGGGCAACAGACCCAGTACTTC.

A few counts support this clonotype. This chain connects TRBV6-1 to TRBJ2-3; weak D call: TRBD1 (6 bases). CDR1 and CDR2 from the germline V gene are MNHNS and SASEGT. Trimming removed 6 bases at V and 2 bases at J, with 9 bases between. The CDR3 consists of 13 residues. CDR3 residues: CASRAGATDTQYF. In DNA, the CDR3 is TGTGCCAGCAGGGCAGGGGCCACAGATACGCAGTATTTT.

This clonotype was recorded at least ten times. CDR3 DNA: TGTGCCAGCAGTCCTAGACGGGGAGAGCAGTACTTC. It codes for CASSPRRGEQYF. The V gene is TRBV3-1, the J gene TRBJ2-7; maybe TRBD2 (5 bases). Per germline, CDR1 LGHDT and CDR2 YNNKEL (reference sequence). The CDR3 contains 12 residues. The germline V and J ends were trimmed by 6 bases and 7 bases, with 13 bases remaining between them.

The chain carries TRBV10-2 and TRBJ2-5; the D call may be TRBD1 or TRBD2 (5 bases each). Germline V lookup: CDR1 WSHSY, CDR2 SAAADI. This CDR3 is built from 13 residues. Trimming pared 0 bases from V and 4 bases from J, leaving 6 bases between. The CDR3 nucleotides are TGCGCCAGCAGTGAGTCTGGGGGAGAGACCCAGTACTTC. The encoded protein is CASSESGGETQYF.

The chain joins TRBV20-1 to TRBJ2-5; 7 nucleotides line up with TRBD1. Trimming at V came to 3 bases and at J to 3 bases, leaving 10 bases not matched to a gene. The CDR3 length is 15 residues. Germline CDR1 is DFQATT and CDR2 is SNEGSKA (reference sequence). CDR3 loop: CSASGNRGREETQYF. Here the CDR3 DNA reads TGCAGTGCTAGTGGCAATAGGGGGCGGGAAGAGACCCAGTACTTC.

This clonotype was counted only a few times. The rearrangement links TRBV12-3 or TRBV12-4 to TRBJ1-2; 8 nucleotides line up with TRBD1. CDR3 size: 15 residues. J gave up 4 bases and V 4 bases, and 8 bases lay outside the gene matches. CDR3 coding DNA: TGTGCCAGCAGTTATACCGGGACAGGCACCTATGGCTACACCTTC. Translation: CASSYTGTGTYGYTF.

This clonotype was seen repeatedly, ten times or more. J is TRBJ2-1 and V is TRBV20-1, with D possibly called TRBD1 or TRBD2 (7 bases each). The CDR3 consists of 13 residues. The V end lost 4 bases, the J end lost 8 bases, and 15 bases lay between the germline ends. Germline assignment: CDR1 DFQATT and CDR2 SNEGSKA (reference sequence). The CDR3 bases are TGCAGTGCTACCACGACAGGGAGGGATGAGCAGTTCTTC. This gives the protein CSATTTGRDEQFF.

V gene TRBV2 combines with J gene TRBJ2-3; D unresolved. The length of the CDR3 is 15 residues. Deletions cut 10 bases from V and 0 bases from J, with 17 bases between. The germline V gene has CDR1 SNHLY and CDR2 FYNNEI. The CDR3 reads CATKASRSSTDTQYF. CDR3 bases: TGTGCCACCAAGGCCTCGAGGTCTAGCACAGATACGCAGTATTTT. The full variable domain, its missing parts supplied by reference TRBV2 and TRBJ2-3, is EPEVTQTPSHQVTQMGQEVILRCVPISNHLYFYWYRQILGQKVEFLVSFYNNEISEKSEIFDDQFSVERPDGSNFTLKIRSTKLEDSAMYFCATKASRSSTDTQYFGPGTRLTVL.

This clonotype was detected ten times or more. The DNA for the CDR3 is TGTGCCATCAGTGGGGGACTAGCGGGGGGAGATACGCAGTATTTT. It yields the protein CAISGGLAGGDTQYF. The J gene is TRBJ2-3, the V gene TRBV10-3; 15 bases match TRBD2. The CDR3 has 15 residues. V gave up 4 bases and J gave up 5 bases; unmatched junction bases: 1. The germline V gene has CDR1 ENHRY and CDR2 SYGVKD.

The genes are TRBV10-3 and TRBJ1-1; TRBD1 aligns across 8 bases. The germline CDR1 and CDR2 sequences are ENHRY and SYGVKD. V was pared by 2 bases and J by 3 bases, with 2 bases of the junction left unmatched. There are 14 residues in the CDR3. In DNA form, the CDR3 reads TGTGCCATCAGTGAGCAGGGGGCAGACACTGAAGCTTTCTTT. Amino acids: CAISEQGADTEAFF.